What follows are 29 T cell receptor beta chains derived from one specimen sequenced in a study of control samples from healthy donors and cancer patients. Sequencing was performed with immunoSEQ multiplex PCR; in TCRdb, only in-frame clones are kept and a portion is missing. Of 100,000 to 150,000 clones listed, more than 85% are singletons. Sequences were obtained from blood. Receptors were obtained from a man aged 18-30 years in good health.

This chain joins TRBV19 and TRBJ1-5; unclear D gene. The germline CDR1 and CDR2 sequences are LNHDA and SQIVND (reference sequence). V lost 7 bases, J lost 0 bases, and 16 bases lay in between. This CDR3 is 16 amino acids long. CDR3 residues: CASTKSLQLSNQPQHF. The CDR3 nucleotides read TGTGCCAGTACTAAGTCTCTACAGCTTAGCAATCAGCCCCAGCATTTT. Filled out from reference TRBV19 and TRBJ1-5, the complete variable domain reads DGGITQSPKYLFRKEGQNVTLSCEQNLNHDAMYWYRQDPGQGLRLIYYSQIVNDFQKGDIAEGYSVSREKKESFPLTVTSAQKNPTAFYLCASTKSLQLSNQPQHFGDGTRLSIL.

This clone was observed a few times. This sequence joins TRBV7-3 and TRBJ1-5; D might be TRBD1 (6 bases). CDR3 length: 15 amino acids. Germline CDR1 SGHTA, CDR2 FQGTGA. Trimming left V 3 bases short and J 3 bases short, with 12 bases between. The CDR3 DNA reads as TGTGCCAGCAGCTTGACGGGGGCGGTCAATCAGCCCCAGCATTTT. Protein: CASSLTGAVNQPQHF.

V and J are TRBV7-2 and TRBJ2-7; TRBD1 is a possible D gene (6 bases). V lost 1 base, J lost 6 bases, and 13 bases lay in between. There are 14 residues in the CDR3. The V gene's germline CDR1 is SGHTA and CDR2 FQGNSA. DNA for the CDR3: TGTGCCAGCAGCTTAGATACAGGGCTGGGCGAGCAGTACTTC. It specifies CASSLDTGLGEQYF.

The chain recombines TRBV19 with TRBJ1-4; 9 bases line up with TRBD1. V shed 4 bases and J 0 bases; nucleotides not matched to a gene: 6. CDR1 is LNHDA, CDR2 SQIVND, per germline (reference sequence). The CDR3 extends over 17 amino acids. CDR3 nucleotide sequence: TGTGCCAGTAGTACCACCGGGACAGGGTCAACTAATGAAAAACTGTTTTTT. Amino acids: CASSTTGTGSTNEKLFF.

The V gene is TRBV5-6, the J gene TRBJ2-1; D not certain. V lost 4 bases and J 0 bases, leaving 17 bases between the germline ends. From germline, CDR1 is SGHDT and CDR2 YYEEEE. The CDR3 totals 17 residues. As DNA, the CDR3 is TGTGCCAGCAGCCCCGTTTGGAGAACCCGCTCCTACAATGAGCAGTTCTTC. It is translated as CASSPVWRTRSYNEQFF. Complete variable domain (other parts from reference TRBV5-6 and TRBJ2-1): DAGVTQSPTHLIKTRGQQVTLRCSPKSGHDTVSWYQQALGQGPQFIFQYYEEEERQRGNFPDRFSGHQFPNYSSELNVNALLLGDSALYLCASSPVWRTRSYNEQFFGPGTRLTVL.

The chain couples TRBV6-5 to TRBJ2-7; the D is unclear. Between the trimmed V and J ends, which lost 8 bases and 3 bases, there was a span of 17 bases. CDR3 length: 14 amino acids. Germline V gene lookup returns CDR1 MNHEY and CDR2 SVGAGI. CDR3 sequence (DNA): TGTGCCAGCCATCGCACGTCTCCTGACTACGAGCAGTACTTC. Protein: CASHRTSPDYEQYF.

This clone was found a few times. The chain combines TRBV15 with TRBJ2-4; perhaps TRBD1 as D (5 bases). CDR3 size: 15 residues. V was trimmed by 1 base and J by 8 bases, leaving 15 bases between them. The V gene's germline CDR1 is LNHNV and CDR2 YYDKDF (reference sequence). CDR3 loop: CATSRAAGRGDIQYF. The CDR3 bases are TGTGCCACCAGCAGAGCGGCAGGGCGAGGTGACATTCAGTACTTC.

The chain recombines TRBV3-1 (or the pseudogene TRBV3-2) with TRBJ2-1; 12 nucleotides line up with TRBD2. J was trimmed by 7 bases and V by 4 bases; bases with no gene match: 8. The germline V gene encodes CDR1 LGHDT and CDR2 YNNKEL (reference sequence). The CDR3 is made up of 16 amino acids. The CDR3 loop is CASSPGGLAGRNEQFF. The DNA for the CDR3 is TGTGCCAGCAGCCCAGGAGGACTAGCGGGGAGAAATGAGCAGTTCTTC.

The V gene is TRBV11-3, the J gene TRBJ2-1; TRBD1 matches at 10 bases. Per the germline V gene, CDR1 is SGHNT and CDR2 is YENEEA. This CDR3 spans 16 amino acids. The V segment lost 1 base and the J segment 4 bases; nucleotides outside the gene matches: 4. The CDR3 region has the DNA TGTGCCAGCAGCTTAGGGGGGGACAGGGGATACAATGAGCAGTTCTTC. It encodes CASSLGGDRGYNEQFF.

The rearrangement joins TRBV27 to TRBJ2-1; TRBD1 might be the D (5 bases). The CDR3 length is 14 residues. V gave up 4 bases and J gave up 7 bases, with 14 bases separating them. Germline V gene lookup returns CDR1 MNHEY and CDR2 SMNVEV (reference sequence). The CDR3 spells CASSWGSRVNEQFF. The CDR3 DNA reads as TGTGCCAGCAGTTGGGGCAGCCGGGTGAATGAGCAGTTCTTC.

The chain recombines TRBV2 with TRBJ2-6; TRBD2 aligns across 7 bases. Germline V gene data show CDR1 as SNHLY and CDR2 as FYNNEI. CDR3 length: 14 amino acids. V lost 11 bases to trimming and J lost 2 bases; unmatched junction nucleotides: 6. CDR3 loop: CAPKRGAGANVLTF. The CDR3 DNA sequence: TGTGCCCCGAAACGGGGGGCTGGGGCCAACGTCCTGACTTTC.

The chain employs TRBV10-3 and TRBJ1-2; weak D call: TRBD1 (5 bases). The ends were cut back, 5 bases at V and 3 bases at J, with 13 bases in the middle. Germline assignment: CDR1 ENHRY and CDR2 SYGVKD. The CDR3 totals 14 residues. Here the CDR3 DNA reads TGTGCCATCAGTCGGGGGGATGGTGACTATGGCTACACCTTC. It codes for CAISRGDGDYGYTF.

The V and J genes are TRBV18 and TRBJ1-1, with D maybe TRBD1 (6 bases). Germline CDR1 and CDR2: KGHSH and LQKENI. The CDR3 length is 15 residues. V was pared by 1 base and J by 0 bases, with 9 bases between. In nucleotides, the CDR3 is TGTGCCAGCTCACCACGGACAGCTCTGAACACTGAAGCTTTCTTT. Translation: CASSPRTALNTEAFF.

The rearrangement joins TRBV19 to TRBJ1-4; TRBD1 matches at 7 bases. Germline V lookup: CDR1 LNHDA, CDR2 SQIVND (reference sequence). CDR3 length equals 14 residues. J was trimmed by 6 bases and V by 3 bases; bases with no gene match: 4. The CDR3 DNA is TGTGCCAGTAGTATTACAGGGGTCTATGAAAAACTGTTTTTT. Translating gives CASSITGVYEKLFF.

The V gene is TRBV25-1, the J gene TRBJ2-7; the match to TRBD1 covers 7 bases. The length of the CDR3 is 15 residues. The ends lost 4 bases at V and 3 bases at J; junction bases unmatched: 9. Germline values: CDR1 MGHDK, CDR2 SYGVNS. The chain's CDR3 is CASSGSTGPIYEQYF. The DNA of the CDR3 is TGTGCCAGCAGTGGGTCGACAGGGCCCATCTACGAGCAGTACTTC.

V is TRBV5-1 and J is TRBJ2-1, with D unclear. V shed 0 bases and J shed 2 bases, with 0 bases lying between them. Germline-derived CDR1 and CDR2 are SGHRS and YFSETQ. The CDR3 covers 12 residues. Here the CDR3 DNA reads TGCGCCAGCAGCTTGGCCTACAATGAGCAGTTCTTC. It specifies CASSLAYNEQFF.

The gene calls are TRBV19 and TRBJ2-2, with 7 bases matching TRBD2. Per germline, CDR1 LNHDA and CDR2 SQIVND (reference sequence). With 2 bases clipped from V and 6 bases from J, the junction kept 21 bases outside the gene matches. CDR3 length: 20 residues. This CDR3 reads CASSIKRLAGIPFFAGELFF. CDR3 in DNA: TGTGCCAGTAGTATAAAGAGACTAGCTGGCATCCCTTTTTTCGCCGGGGAGCTGTTTTTT.

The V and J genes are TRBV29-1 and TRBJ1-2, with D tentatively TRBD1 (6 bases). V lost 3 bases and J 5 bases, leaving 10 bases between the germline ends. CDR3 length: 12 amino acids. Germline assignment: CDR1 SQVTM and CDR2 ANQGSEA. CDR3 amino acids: CSVERGKYGYTF. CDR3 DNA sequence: TGCAGCGTTGAGAGGGGGAAGTATGGCTACACCTTC.

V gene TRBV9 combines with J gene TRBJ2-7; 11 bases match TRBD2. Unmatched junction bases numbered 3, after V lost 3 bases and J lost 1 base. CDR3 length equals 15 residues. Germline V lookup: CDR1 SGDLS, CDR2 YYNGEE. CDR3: CASSARLAGSYEQYF. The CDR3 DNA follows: TGTGCCAGCAGCGCACGACTAGCGGGGTCCTACGAGCAGTACTTC.

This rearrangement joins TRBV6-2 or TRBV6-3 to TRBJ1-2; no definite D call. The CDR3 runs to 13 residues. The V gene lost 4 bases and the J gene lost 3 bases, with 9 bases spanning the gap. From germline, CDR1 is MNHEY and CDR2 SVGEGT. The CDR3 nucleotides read TGTGCCAGCAGTTTGAGGACGGACTATGGCTACACCTTC. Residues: CASSLRTDYGYTF.

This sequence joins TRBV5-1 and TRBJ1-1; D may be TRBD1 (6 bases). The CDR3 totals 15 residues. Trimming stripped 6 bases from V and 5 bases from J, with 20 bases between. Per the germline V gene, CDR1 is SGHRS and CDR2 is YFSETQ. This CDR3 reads CASTTLPGAGTEAFF. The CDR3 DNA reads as TGCGCCAGCACCACACTTCCGGGGGCTGGAACTGAAGCTTTCTTT.

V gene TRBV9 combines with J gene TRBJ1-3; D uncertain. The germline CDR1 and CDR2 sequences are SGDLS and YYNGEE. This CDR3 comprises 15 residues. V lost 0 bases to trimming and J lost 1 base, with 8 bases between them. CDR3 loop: CASSVDHGSGNTIYF. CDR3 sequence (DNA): TGTGCCAGCAGCGTAGATCATGGGTCTGGAAACACCATATATTTT. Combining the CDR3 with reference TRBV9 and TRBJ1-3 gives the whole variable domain DSGVTQTPKHLITATGQRVTLRCSPRSGDLSVYWYQQSLDQGLQFLIQYYNGEERAKGNILERFSAQQFPDLHSELNLSSLELGDSALYFCASSVDHGSGNTIYFGEGSWLTVV.

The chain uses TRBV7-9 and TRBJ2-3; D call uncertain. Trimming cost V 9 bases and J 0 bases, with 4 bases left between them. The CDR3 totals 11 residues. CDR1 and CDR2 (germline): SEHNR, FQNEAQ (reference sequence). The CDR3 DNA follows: TGTGCCAGTACTAGCACAGATACGCAGTATTTT. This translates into CASTSTDTQYF. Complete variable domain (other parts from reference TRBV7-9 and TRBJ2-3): DTGVSQNPRHKITKRGQNVTFRCDPISEHNRLYWYRQTLGQGPEFLTYFQNEAQLEKSRLLSDRFSAERPKGSFSTLEIQRTEQGDSAMYLCASTSTDTQYFGPGTRLTVL.

CDR3 sequence: CAWSVLRTGGDEQYF. In nucleotides, the CDR3 is TGTGCCTGGAGTGTCCTCCGGACAGGGGGGGACGAGCAGTACTTC. The rearrangement uses TRBV30 and TRBJ2-7; 10 nucleotides agree with TRBD1. From germline, CDR1 is GTSNPN and CDR2 SVGIG (reference sequence). The CDR3 is 15 residues long. Trimming at V came to 0 bases and at J to 5 bases, leaving 7 bases not matched to a gene.

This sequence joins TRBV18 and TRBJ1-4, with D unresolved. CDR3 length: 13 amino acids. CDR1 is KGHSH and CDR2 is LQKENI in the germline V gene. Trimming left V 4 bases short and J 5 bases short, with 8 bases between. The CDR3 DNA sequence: TGTGCCAGCTCACTGACGAGAAATGAAAAACTGTTTTTT. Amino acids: CASSLTRNEKLFF.

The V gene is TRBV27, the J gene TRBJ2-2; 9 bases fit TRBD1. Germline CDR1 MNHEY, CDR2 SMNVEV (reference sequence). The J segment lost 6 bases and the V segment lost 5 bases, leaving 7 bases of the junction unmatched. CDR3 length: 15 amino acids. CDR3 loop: CASSQTGGMSGELFF. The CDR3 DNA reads TGTGCCAGCAGTCAGACAGGGGGAATGTCCGGGGAGCTGTTTTTT.

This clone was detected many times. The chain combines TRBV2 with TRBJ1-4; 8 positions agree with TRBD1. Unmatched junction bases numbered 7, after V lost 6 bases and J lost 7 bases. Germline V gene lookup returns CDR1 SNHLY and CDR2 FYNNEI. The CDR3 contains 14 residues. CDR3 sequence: CASSAGTGREKLFF. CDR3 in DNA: TGTGCCAGCAGCGCCGGGACAGGACGTGAAAAACTGTTTTTT.

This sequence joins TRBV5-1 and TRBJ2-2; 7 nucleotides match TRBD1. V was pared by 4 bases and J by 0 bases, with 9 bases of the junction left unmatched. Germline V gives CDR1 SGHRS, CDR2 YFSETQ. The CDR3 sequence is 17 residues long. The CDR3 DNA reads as TGCGCCAGCAGCGGATGGACAGGCCTCGCGAACACCGGGGAGCTGTTTTTT. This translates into CASSGWTGLANTGELFF.

Here the CDR3 DNA reads TGTGCCATCAGTGAGCGACTAGCGGGGGGGAGCTCCTACGAGCAGTACTTC. It specifies CAISERLAGGSSYEQYF. The V and J genes are TRBV10-3 and TRBJ2-7; TRBD2 matches at 14 bases. This CDR3 region has 17 residues. With V trimmed by 2 bases and J by 0 bases, 3 bases remained unmatched. Germline V gives CDR1 ENHRY, CDR2 SYGVKD.